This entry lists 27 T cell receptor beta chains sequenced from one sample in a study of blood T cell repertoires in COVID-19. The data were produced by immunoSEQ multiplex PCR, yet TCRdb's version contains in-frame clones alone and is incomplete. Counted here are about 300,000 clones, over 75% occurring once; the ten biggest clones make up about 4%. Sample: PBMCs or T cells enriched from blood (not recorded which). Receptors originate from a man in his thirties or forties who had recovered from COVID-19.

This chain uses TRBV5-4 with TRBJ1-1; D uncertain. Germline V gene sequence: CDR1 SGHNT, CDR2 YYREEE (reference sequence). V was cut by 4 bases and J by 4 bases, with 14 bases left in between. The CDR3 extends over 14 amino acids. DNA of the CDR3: TGTGCCAGCAGCCCCGGATGGGGAGGCACTGAAGCTTTCTTT. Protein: CASSPGWGGTEAFF. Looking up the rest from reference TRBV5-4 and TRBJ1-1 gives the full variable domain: ETGVTQSPTHLIKTRGQQVTLRCSSQSGHNTVSWYQQALGQGPQFIFQYYREEENGRGNFPPRFSGLQFPNYSSELNVNALELDDSALYLCASSPGWGGTEAFFGQGTRLTVV.

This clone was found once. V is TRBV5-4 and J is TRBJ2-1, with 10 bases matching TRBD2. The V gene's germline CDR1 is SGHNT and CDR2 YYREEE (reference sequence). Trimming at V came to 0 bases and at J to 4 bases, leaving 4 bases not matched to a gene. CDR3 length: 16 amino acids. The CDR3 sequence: CASSLAASGGYNEQFF. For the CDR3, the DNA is TGTGCCAGCAGCTTGGCTGCTAGCGGGGGATACAATGAGCAGTTCTTC.

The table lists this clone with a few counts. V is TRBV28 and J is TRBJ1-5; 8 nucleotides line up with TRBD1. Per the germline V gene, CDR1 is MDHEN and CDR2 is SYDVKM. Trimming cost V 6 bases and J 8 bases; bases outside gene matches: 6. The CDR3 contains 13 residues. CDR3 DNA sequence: TGTGCCAGCAGGAGGACAGGGATGGAGCCCCAGCATTTT. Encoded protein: CASRRTGMEPQHF.

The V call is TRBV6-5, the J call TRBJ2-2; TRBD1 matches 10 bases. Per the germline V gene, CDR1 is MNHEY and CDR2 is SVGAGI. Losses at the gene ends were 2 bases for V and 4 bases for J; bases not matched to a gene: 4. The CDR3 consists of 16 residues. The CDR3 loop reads CASSYPRQGATGELFF. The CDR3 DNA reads TGTGCCAGCAGTTACCCCAGACAGGGGGCCACCGGGGAGCTGTTTTTT.

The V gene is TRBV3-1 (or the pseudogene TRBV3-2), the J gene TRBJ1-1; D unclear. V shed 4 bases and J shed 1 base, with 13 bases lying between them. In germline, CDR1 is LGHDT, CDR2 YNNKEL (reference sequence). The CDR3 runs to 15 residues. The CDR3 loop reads CASSRGGLSNTEAFF. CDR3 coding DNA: TGTGCCAGCAGCCGCGGTGGACTGTCGAACACTGAAGCTTTCTTT.

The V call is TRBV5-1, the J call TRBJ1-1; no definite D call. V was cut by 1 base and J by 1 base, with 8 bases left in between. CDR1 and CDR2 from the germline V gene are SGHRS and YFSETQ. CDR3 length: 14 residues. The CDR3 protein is CASSLSIQNTEAFF. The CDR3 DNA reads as TGCGCCAGCAGCTTGTCAATACAGAACACTGAAGCTTTCTTT.

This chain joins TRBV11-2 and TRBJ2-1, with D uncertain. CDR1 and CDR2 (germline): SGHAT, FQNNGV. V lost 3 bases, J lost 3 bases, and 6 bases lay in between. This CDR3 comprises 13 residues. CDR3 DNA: TGTGCCAGCAGCTTCGCTAGCTACAATGAGCAGTTCTTC. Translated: CASSFASYNEQFF.

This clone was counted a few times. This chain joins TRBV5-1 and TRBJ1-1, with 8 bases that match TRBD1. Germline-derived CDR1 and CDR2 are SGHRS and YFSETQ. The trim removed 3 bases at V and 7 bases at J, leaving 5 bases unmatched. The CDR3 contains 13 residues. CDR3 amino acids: CASSWDRPLEAFF. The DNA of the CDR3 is TGCGCCAGCAGCTGGGACAGGCCACTTGAAGCTTTCTTT.

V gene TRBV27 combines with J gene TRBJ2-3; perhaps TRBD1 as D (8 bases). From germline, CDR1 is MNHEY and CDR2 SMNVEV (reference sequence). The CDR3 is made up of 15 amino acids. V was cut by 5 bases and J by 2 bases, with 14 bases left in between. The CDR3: CASSVQGGSTDTQYF. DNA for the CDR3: TGTGCCAGCAGTGTACAGGGGGGGTCCACAGATACGCAGTATTTT.

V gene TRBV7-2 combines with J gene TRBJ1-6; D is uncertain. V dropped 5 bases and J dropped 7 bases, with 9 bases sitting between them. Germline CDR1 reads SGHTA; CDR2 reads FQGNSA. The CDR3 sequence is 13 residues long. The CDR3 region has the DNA TGTGCCAGCAGCGGGCAGCTAAATTCACCCCTCCACTTT. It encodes CASSGQLNSPLHF.

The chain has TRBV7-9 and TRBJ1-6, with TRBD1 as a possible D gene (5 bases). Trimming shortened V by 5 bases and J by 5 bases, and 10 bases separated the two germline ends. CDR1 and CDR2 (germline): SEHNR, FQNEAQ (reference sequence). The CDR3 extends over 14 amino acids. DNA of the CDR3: TGTGCCAGCAGCCCCGGGACTCATAATTCACCCCTCCACTTT. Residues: CASSPGTHNSPLHF.

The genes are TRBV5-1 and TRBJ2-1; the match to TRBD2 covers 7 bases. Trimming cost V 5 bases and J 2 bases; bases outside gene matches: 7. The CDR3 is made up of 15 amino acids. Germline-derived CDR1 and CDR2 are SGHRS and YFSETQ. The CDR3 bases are TGCGCCAGCAGACCGGGGGGAAATACCTACAATGAGCAGTTCTTC. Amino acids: CASRPGGNTYNEQFF. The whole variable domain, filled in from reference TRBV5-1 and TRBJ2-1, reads KAGVTQTPRYLIKTRGQQVTLSCSPISGHRSVSWYQQTPGQGLQFLFEYFSETQRNKGNFPGRFSGRQFSNSRSEMNVSTLELGDSALYLCASRPGGNTYNEQFFGPGTRLTVL.

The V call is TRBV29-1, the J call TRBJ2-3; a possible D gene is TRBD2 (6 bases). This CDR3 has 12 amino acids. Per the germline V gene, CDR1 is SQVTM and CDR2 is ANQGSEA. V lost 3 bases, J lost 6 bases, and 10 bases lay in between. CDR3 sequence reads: CSVDGGTDTQYF. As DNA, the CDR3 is TGCAGCGTTGACGGAGGGACGGATACGCAGTATTTT.

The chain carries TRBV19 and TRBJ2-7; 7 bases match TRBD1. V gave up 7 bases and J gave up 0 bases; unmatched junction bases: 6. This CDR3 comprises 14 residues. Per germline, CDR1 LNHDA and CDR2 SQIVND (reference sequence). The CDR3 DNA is TGTGCCAGTACCTCGGGACAGCTCTCCTACGAGCAGTACTTC. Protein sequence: CASTSGQLSYEQYF.

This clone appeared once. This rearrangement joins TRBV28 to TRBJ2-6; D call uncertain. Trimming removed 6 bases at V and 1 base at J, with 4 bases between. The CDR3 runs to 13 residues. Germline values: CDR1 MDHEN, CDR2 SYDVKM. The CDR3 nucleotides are TGTGCCAGCAGCCTATCTGGGGCCAACGTCCTGACTTTC. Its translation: CASSLSGANVLTF.

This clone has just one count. The CDR3, as DNA: TGTGCCAGCAGCTTGACAGGAGCCTACAATGAGCAGTTCTTC. Translated: CASSLTGAYNEQFF. The chain is built from TRBV11-2 and TRBJ2-1; TRBD1 is a possible D gene (6 bases). Germline V gene sequence: CDR1 SGHAT, CDR2 FQNNGV. The V end was cut by 3 bases, the J end by 2 bases, with 8 bases between. The CDR3 consists of 14 residues.

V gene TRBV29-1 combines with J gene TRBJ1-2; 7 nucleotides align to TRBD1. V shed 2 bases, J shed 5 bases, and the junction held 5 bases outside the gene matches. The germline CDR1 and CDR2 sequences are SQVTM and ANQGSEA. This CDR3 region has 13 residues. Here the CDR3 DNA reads TGCAGCGTTGAATGGGCGACAGGGTATGGCTACACCTTC. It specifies CSVEWATGYGYTF.

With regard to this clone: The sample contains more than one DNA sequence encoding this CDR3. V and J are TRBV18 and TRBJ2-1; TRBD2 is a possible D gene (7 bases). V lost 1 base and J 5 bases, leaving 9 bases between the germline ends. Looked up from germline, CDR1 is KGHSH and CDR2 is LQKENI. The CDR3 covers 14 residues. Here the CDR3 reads CASSPRGGDNEQFF. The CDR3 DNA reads TGTGCCAGCTCACCACGAGGGGGGGACAATGAGCAGTTCTTC.

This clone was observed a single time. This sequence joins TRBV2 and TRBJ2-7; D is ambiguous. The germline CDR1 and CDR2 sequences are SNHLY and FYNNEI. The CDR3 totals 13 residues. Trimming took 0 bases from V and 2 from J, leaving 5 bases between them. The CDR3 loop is CASSEALTYEQYF. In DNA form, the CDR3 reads TGTGCCAGCAGTGAAGCCTTAACCTACGAGCAGTACTTC.

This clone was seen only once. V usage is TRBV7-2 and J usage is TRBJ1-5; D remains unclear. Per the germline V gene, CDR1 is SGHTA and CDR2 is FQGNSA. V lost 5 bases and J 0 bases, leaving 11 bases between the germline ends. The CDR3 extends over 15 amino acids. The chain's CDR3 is CASSITANSNQPQHF. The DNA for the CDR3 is TGTGCCAGCAGCATAACAGCAAATAGCAATCAGCCCCAGCATTTT.

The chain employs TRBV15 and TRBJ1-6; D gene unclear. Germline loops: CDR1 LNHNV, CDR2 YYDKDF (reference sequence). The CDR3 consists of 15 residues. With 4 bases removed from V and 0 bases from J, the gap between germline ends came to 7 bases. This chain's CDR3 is CATSTHSSYNSPLHF. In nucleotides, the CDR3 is TGTGCCACCAGCACCCACAGCTCCTATAATTCACCCCTCCACTTT.

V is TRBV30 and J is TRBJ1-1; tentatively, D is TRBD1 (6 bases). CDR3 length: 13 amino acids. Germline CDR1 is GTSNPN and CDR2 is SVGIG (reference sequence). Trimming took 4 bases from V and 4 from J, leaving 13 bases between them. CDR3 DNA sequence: TGTGCCTGGATTATCGGGGGGGCCACTGAAGCTTTCTTT. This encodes CAWIIGGATEAFF.

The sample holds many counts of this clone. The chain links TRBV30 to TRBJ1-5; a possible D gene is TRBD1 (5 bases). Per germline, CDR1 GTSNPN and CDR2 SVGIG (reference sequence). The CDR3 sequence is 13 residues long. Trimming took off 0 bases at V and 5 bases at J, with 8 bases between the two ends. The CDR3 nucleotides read TGTGCCTGGAGTGTACAGGACCATCAGCCCCAGCATTTT. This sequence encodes CAWSVQDHQPQHF.

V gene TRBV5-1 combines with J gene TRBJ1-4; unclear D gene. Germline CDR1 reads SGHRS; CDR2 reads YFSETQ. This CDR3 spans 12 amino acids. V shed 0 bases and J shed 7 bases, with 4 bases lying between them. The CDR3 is CASSLAGEKLFF. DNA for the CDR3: TGCGCCAGCAGCTTGGCAGGTGAAAAACTGTTTTTT.

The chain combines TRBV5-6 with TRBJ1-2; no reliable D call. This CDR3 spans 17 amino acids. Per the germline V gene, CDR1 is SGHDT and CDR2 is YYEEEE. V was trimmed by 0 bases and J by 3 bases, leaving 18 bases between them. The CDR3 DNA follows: TGTGCCAGCAGCTTGGTATTTTCAGATGTTTATGACTATGGCTACACCTTC. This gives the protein CASSLVFSDVYDYGYTF. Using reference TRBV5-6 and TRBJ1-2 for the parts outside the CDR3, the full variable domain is DAGVTQSPTHLIKTRGQQVTLRCSPKSGHDTVSWYQQALGQGPQFIFQYYEEEERQRGNFPDRFSGHQFPNYSSELNVNALLLGDSALYLCASSLVFSDVYDYGYTFGSGTRLTVV.

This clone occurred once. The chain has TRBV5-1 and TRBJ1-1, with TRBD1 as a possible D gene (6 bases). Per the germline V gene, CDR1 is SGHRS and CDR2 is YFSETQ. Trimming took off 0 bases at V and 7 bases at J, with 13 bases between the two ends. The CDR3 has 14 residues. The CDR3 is CASSLAGTTDEAFF. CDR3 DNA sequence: TGCGCCAGCAGCTTGGCCGGGACAACCGATGAAGCTTTCTTT.

The CDR3 sequence: CASSQQTGVYNEQFF. Here the CDR3 DNA reads TGTGCCAGCAGCCAACAAACGGGGGTATACAATGAGCAGTTCTTC. The chain is built from TRBV14 and TRBJ2-1, with D possibly being TRBD2 (6 bases). The ends were cut back, 2 bases at V and 4 bases at J, with 12 bases in the middle. The CDR3 sequence is 15 residues long. CDR1 SGHDN and CDR2 FVKESK come from the germline V gene.